The clone carrying this T cell receptor beta chain has a count of ten or more. Its antigen is not known. This entry is derived from a study of T-cell reconstitution after alpha-beta-depleted transplantation in children. The authors prepared the TCRbeta library with unique molecular identifiers. TCRdb reanalysed the PCR reads using MiXCR and keeps one entry per CDR3 protein. The sample yields over 120,000 distinct CDR3 sequences, about 9% seen once. The CDR3 runs to 16 residues. Germline-derived CDR1 and CDR2 are DFQATT and SNEGSKA (reference sequence). The V and J ends lost 6 bases and 0 bases, in that order; junction bases with no gene match: 9. Notes on the study in general: It was surviving recipient T cells and thymic progenitors that gave some patients high TCRbeta diversity at day 60. Approximately two months post-transplant, alpha-beta T cells reportedly originated from several hundred expanded graft clones. Most T-cell counts and diversity one year after the transplant came from T cells that were newly produced.

The receptor was derived from a female patient aged 2-10 years who had a stem cell transplant for congenital amegakaryocytic thrombocytopenia, so the T cells may come from the graft donor. This sample comprised PBMCs, mostly from graft donor cells, obtained 180 days after TCRalphabeta/CD19-depleted stem cell transplant. The chain employs TRBV20-1 and TRBJ2-1, with 9 nucleotides matching TRBD2. The CDR3: CSAPPAGGSSYNEQFF. As DNA, the CDR3 is TGCAGTGCCCCGCCTGCGGGAGGGAGCTCCTACAATGAGCAGTTCTTC.